This T cell receptor beta chain appears in the sequencing data of a study of cytomegalovirus exposure and HLA in healthy donors. Study observations and caveats: While the bulk of TCR sequences proved rare, some public TCRs turned up in many donors. CMV serostatus was the sole immune exposure information available. Researchers counted around 170 TCR beta chains as cytomegalovirus-associated. A later analysis appeared to link common viral pathogens to several of the most significant clusters.

Between the trimmed V and J ends, which lost 8 bases and 0 bases, there was a span of 11 bases. Germline lookup yields CDR1 MNHEY and CDR2 SMNVEV (reference sequence). The CDR3 has 14 amino acids. Remarks on this clone: Its antigen remains unidentified.

The PCR employed 60 Vbeta primers together with 13 Jbeta primers. The assay was immunoSEQ multiplex PCR, and TCRdb's table has in-frame clones only and misses some. The profile shows 150,000 to 200,000 clones, 75% to 85% of them singletons. The receptor was isolated from a young woman in good health and CMV-seropositive. This chain connects TRBV27 to TRBJ1-5; D remains ambiguous. The specimen was PBMCs. The CDR3 reads CASSTTASNQPQHF. CDR3 DNA: TGTGCCAGCTCAACAACAGCTAGCAATCAGCCCCAGCATTTT.